A selection of T cell receptor beta chains follows, all from one sample in a study of T cells after yellow fever vaccination. Each CDR3 protein is one row after TCRdb ran MiXCR on the 5' RACE reads. The profile covers approximately 610,000 distinct CDR3 sequences, with around 16% appearing a single time and roughly a sixth taken by the ten largest. The sample in question was PBMCs, obtained 5 days after the first yellow fever vaccination. The origin of the receptors is a man between 18 and 29 years old who received the YFV17D yellow fever vaccine. The CDR3 runs from the conserved cysteine through the conserved F or W. The D gene is left open where the match is weak. Clone size is shown for a subset of rows, as once, few, many or a class of expanded clone.

clone size | J gene | D gene | V gene | CDR3 protein | CDR3 DNA
- | TRBJ1-1 | - | TRBV28 | CASSSLGGADTEAFF | TGTGCCAGCAGTTCCCTTGGAGGGGCGGACACTGAAGCTTTCTTT
- | TRBJ2-1 | - | TRBV18 | CASSATRMGVRSSYNEQFF | TGTGCCAGCTCAGCTACCAGGATGGGGGTACGTTCTTCCTACAATGAGCAGTTCTTC
few | TRBJ1-1 | - | TRBV5-4 | CASSETLKNTEAFF | TGTGCCAGCAGCGAGACACTTAAGAACACTGAAGCTTTCTTT
- | TRBJ2-7 | TRBD2 | TRBV7-2 | CASSGGGFTEQYF | TGTGCCAGCAGCGGGGGGGGGTTCACCGAGCAGTACTTC
many | TRBJ2-1 | - | TRBV20-1 | CSAGGGHSYNEQFF | TGCAGTGCTGGCGGGGGCCACTCCTACAATGAGCAGTTCTTC
few | TRBJ2-5 | - | TRBV19 | CASRQLRDGGTQYF | TGTGCCAGTAGACAGTTAAGGGACGGCGGGACCCAGTACTTC
- | TRBJ2-7 | - | TRBV18 | CASSESGEYEQYF | TGTGCCAGCTCAGAGTCGGGCGAATACGAGCAGTACTTC
- | TRBJ2-1 | - | TRBV10-1 | CASSDLPMTWWGNNEQFF | TGCGCCAGCAGTGACCTCCCGATGACTTGGTGGGGAAACAATGAGCAGTTCTTC
few | TRBJ2-7 | - | TRBV6-5 | CASSYSNLGGVEQYF | TGTGCCAGCAGTTACTCGAATTTGGGGGGAGTCGAGCAGTACTTC
- | TRBJ1-1 | - | TRBV18 | CASSLNGEMNTEAFF | TGTGCCAGCTCACTAAACGGAGAGATGAACACTGAAGCTTTCTTT
few | TRBJ2-1 | - | TRBV5-1 | CASSGGDRWYNEQFF | TGCGCCAGCAGCGGGGGGGACAGGTGGTACAATGAGCAGTTCTTC
- | TRBJ1-5 | TRBD1 | TRBV20-1 | CSARDRVGFQPQHF | TGCAGTGCTCGAGACAGGGTGGGTTTTCAGCCCCAGCATTTT
few | TRBJ1-3 | - | TRBV4-2 | CASSQEGTTSGNTIYF | TGTGCCAGCAGCCAAGAAGGGACTACCTCTGGAAACACCATATATTTT
- | TRBJ1-1 | - | TRBV12-3/TRBV12-4 | CASGMNTEAFF | TGTGCCAGCGGTATGAACACTGAAGCTTTCTTT
- | TRBJ1-2 | - | TRBV7-8 | CASSLRVPTPNYGYTF | TGTGCCAGCAGCTTAAGAGTCCCGACACCTAACTATGGCTACACCTTC
few | TRBJ2-2 | - | TRBV7-8 | CASTQGVDTLTGELFF | TGTGCCAGCACCCAAGGCGTGGACACCCTCACCGGGGAGCTGTTTTTT
- | TRBJ2-3 | - | TRBV24-1 | CATSDDTARDTQYF | TGTGCCACCAGTGATGACACGGCGAGGGATACGCAGTATTTT
few | TRBJ1-6 | - | TRBV9 | CASSADGRAPNSPLHF | TGTGCCAGCAGCGCAGACGGTCGGGCACCCAATTCACCCCTCCACTTT
few | TRBJ1-2 | - | TRBV4-3 | CASSQDWGGAYGYTF | TGCGCCAGCAGCCAAGATTGGGGGGGCGCTTATGGCTACACCTTC
- | TRBJ2-3 | - | TRBV6-7 | CATSPGLLTTADTQYF | TGTGCCACCTCCCCCGGACTTCTCACCACTGCAGATACGCAGTATTTT
few | TRBJ1-1 | - | TRBV20-1 | CSAPWGEGEAFF | TGCAGTGCTCCCTGGGGGGAGGGCGAAGCTTTCTTT
few | TRBJ2-3 | - | TRBV19 | CASSIGVGADTQYF | TGTGCCAGTAGTATAGGCGTCGGGGCAGATACGCAGTATTTT
few | TRBJ2-5 | - | TRBV3-1 | CASSQEPRGAPTQYF | TGTGCCAGCAGCCAAGAGCCCCGGGGAGCCCCGACCCAGTACTTC
few | TRBJ1-2 | TRBD1 | TRBV12-3/TRBV12-4 | CASRQGGANYGYTF | TGTGCCAGCAGACAGGGGGGAGCTAACTATGGCTACACCTTC
many | TRBJ1-1 | - | TRBV30 | CAWSRGWTEAFF | TGTGCCTGGAGCCGGGGGTGGACTGAAGCTTTCTTT
- | TRBJ2-3 | TRBD2 | TRBV4-1 | CASSQASGGITDTQYF | TGCGCCAGCAGCCAAGCTAGCGGGGGGATAACAGATACGCAGTATTTT
few | TRBJ1-1 | - | TRBV29-1 | CSVEDRSVLEAFF | TGCAGCGTTGAAGATAGGAGCGTCTTAGAAGCTTTCTTT
- | TRBJ2-3 | - | TRBV7-8 | CASAQGRTDTQYF | TGTGCCAGCGCTCAGGGGCGCACAGATACGCAGTATTTT
- | TRBJ2-7 | TRBD2 | TRBV20-1 | CSARSGPTYEQYF | TGCAGTGCTCGTAGCGGGCCTACCTACGAGCAGTACTTC
few | TRBJ2-5 | - | TRBV5-1 | CASSLGNLETQYF | TGCGCCAGCAGCTTAGGGAATTTGGAGACCCAGTACTTC
few | TRBJ2-1 | TRBD2 | TRBV20-1 | CSARPGTSPFNEQFF | TGCAGTGCTAGGCCCGGGACTAGCCCCTTCAATGAGCAGTTCTTC
- | TRBJ2-5 | - | TRBV13 | CASSSDLAETQYF | TGTGCCAGCAGCTCGGACCTGGCGGAGACCCAGTACTTC
few | TRBJ1-6 | TRBD1 | TRBV5-1 | CASSLVRTGVNSPLHF | TGCGCCAGCAGCTTGGTGCGGACAGGGGTAAATTCACCCCTCCACTTT
few | TRBJ1-2 | - | TRBV7-9 | CASSSGLNYGYTF | TGTGCCAGCAGCTCGGGGTTGAACTATGGCTACACCTTC
few | TRBJ2-2 | TRBD1 | TRBV7-3 | CASSSRQGNTGELFF | TGTGCCAGCAGCTCTCGACAGGGCAACACCGGGGAGCTGTTTTTT
few | TRBJ2-4 | TRBD1 | TRBV7-2 | CASSLAHNRGNIQYF | TGTGCCAGCAGCTTAGCGCACAACAGGGGCAACATTCAGTACTTC
- | TRBJ2-1 | TRBD2 | TRBV5-1 | CASSFRITSGVLNEQFF | TGCGCCAGCAGCTTCCGCATTACTAGCGGGGTACTTAATGAGCAGTTCTTC
many | TRBJ1-5 | - | TRBV6-1 | CASSPSDSPQPQHF | TGTGCCAGCAGCCCCTCGGACAGTCCTCAGCCCCAGCATTTT
- | TRBJ1-3 | - | TRBV2 | CASLTDQAGNTIYF | TGTGCCAGCCTGACAGACCAGGCTGGAAACACCATATATTTT
few | TRBJ1-6 | TRBD1 | TRBV20-1 | CSARDAGTGFSPLHF | TGCAGTGCTAGAGACGCCGGGACAGGGTTTTCACCCCTCCACTTT
- | TRBJ2-7 | - | TRBV5-1 | CASSLARGGEQYF | TGCGCCAGCAGCTTGGCCAGGGGGGGAGAGCAGTACTTC
- | TRBJ2-3 | TRBD2 | TRBV24-1 | CATSAGGDTDTQYF | TGTGCCACCAGTGCGGGGGGTGACACAGATACGCAGTATTTT
- | TRBJ2-2 | TRBD1 | TRBV28 | CASSLTGQGSNTGELFF | TGTGCCAGCAGTTTAACCGGACAGGGATCGAACACCGGGGAGCTGTTTTTT
few | TRBJ2-1 | - | TRBV13 | CASRGGAHNEQFF | TGTGCCAGCCGGGGCGGGGCCCACAATGAGCAGTTCTTC
- | TRBJ1-2 | - | TRBV7-9 | CASSLQEHYGYTF | TGTGCCAGCAGCCTACAAGAACACTATGGCTACACCTTC